These T cell receptor beta chains were read from a single sample in a study of blood T cells in healthy people across ages. TCRdb processed the 5' RACE reads anew with MiXCR; each CDR3 protein has one entry. The table has roughly 1.4 million distinct CDR3 sequences, around 55% seen once; the top ten hold over 5%. The sequencing input was blood. These receptors were collected from a man between 18 and 29 years old in good health. Both conserved end residues are part of each CDR3. The order of the fields is V gene, clone size, J gene, D gene, CDR3 DNA, CDR3 protein. The D gene is left open where the match is weak. Clone size is shown for a subset of rows, as once, few, many or a class of expanded clone.

v_call: TRBV6-5; clone_size: .; j_call: TRBJ2-5; d_call: TRBD1; cdr3_nt: TGTGCCAGCAGTTACTCGGGACAGGAGCAGTACTTC; cdr3_aa: CASSYSGQEQYF
v_call: TRBV15; clone_size: .; j_call: TRBJ2-3; d_call: TRBD2; cdr3_nt: TGTGCCACCAGCAGATCGCGGGGGGCGTCGCGGACAGATACGCAGTATTTT; cdr3_aa: CATSRSRGASRTDTQYF
v_call: TRBV19; clone_size: .; j_call: TRBJ2-4; d_call: .; cdr3_nt: TGTGTGATGTGCCTAGCCAAAAACATTCAGTACTTC; cdr3_aa: CVMCLAKNIQYF
v_call: TRBV11-3; clone_size: .; j_call: TRBJ2-3; d_call: .; cdr3_nt: TGTGCCAGCAGCTTAGTAGCCGGATACTATAGCACAGATACGCAGTATTTT; cdr3_aa: CASSLVAGYYSTDTQYF
v_call: TRBV5-1; clone_size: .; j_call: TRBJ2-7; d_call: TRBD2; cdr3_nt: TGCGCCAGCAGCTTGGACCGACTAGCGGACGAGCAGTACTTC; cdr3_aa: CASSLDRLADEQYF
v_call: TRBV29-1; clone_size: once; j_call: TRBJ1-1; d_call: .; cdr3_nt: TGCAGCGTTGAAGAACAGCATGAAGCTTTCTTT; cdr3_aa: CSVEEQHEAFF
v_call: TRBV19; clone_size: few; j_call: TRBJ2-7; d_call: .; cdr3_nt: TGTGCCAGTAGTTCCTTGGGGGGGGCCGACGAGCAGTACTTC; cdr3_aa: CASSSLGGADEQYF
v_call: TRBV7-6; clone_size: few; j_call: TRBJ2-5; d_call: .; cdr3_nt: TGTGCCAGCAGCTTAGTAGGGTACGAGACCCAGTACTTC; cdr3_aa: CASSLVGYETQYF
v_call: TRBV3-1; clone_size: .; j_call: TRBJ2-7; d_call: .; cdr3_nt: TGTGCCAGCAGCCAGACAGCGGTCTACGAGCAGTACTTC; cdr3_aa: CASSQTAVYEQYF
v_call: TRBV19; clone_size: .; j_call: TRBJ2-7; d_call: .; cdr3_nt: TGTGCCAGTAGTATAACCCGCGGGCAGGGGCACGACGAGCAGTACTTC; cdr3_aa: CASSITRGQGHDEQYF
v_call: TRBV24-1; clone_size: .; j_call: TRBJ2-7; d_call: TRBD2; cdr3_nt: TGTGCCACCAGTGAGACCGGGACTAGCGGCTACAATGAGCAGTACTTC; cdr3_aa: CATSETGTSGYNEQYF
v_call: TRBV5-1; clone_size: few; j_call: TRBJ2-2; d_call: TRBD1; cdr3_nt: TGCGCCAGCAGCTTATGGGACAGAGTCACCGGGGAGCTGTTTTTT; cdr3_aa: CASSLWDRVTGELFF
v_call: TRBV4-3; clone_size: .; j_call: TRBJ1-2; d_call: TRBD1; cdr3_nt: TGCGCCAGCAGCCAACAAACAGGGGATTACTATGGCTACACCTTC; cdr3_aa: CASSQQTGDYYGYTF
v_call: TRBV6-7; clone_size: .; j_call: TRBJ2-1; d_call: .; cdr3_nt: TGTGCCAGCAGTTACGGGACGGGGAAGGGCAATGAGCAGTTCTTC; cdr3_aa: CASSYGTGKGNEQFF
v_call: TRBV20-1; clone_size: few; j_call: TRBJ1-5; d_call: .; cdr3_nt: TGCAGTGCTAGAGGTGCAGAAAATCAGCCCCAGCATTTT; cdr3_aa: CSARGAENQPQHF
v_call: TRBV7-2; clone_size: .; j_call: TRBJ1-5; d_call: TRBD1; cdr3_nt: TGTGCCAGCAGCTTTACAGGGGGAAGGAGCAATCAGCCCCAGCATTTT; cdr3_aa: CASSFTGGRSNQPQHF
v_call: TRBV2; clone_size: few; j_call: TRBJ2-5; d_call: .; cdr3_nt: TGTGCCAGCAGTATGGAGGGGCCTCAAGAGACCCAGTACTTC; cdr3_aa: CASSMEGPQETQYF
v_call: TRBV27; clone_size: .; j_call: TRBJ2-1; d_call: .; cdr3_nt: TGTGCCAGCAAGAGCTCCTACAATGAGCAGTTCTTC; cdr3_aa: CASKSSYNEQFF
v_call: TRBV14; clone_size: .; j_call: TRBJ1-1; d_call: .; cdr3_nt: TGTGCCAGCAGCCAAGTTCCCACCGGAGCTTTCTTT; cdr3_aa: CASSQVPTGAFF
v_call: TRBV4-2; clone_size: .; j_call: TRBJ2-7; d_call: TRBD1; cdr3_nt: TGTGCCAGCAGCTTCGGGACAGGCGGCGAGCAGTACTTC; cdr3_aa: CASSFGTGGEQYF
v_call: TRBV10-3; clone_size: .; j_call: TRBJ1-5; d_call: .; cdr3_nt: TGTGCCATCAGTTCGGGAGAAGGGTGGAATCAGCCCCAGCATTTT; cdr3_aa: CAISSGEGWNQPQHF
v_call: TRBV7-2; clone_size: .; j_call: TRBJ2-4; d_call: TRBD1; cdr3_nt: TGTGCCAGCAGCTTACTAGACAGGGTTCAGTACTTC; cdr3_aa: CASSLLDRVQYF
v_call: TRBV3-1; clone_size: once; j_call: TRBJ2-6; d_call: .; cdr3_nt: TGTGCCAGCAGCGGCTATTTGGGGCAGCTTATTGCCTCTGGGGCCAACGTCCTGACTTTC; cdr3_aa: CASSGYLGQLIASGANVLTF